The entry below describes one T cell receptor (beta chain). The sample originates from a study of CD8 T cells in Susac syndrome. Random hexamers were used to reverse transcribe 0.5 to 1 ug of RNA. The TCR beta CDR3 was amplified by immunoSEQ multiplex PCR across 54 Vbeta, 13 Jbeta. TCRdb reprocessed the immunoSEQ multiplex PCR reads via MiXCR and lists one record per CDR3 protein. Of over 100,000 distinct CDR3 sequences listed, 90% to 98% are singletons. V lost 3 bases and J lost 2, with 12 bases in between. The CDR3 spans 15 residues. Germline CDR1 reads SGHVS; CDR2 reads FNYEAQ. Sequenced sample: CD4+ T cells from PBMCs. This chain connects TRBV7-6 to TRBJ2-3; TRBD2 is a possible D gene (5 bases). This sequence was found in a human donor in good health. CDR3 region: CASSLIGETTDTQYF. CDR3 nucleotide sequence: TGTGCCAGCAGCTTGATCGGGGAGACCACAGATACGCAGTATTTT.